The 8 T cell receptor beta chains below were found in one sample sequenced in a study of naive and memory T cell subsets. Both TRBC1 and TRBC2 were covered by a beta constant-region primer of two equimolar oligonucleotides. Four rounds of PCR amplified the ligated cDNA using nested alpha and beta constant-region primers plus SP2. MiXCR, run by TCRdb on the UMI-ligation and nested PCR reads, gives a single entry per CDR3 protein. The repertoire holds tens of thousands of distinct CDR3 sequences, with about 18% as singletons. The sequencing input was effector memory CD4+ T cells from blood. Subset defined: effector memory, CD45RA- CD27-. The receptors were gathered from a human donor in good health.

The chain uses TRBV20-1 and TRBJ2-7; 9 nucleotides match TRBD1. Germline V CDR1 and CDR2: DFQATT, SNEGSKA (reference sequence). V lost 3 bases and J lost 6; bases outside the gene matches: 12. This CDR3 comprises 15 residues. CDR3 sequence reads: CSARGIVQGAGEQYF. The CDR3 region has the DNA TGCAGTGCTAGGGGGATAGTACAGGGGGCTGGCGAGCAGTACTTC.

By its share, this clonotype is medium-sized. This chain joins TRBV28 and TRBJ1-6; TRBD1 agrees at 8 bases. CDR3 length: 15 residues. Germline CDR1 MDHEN, CDR2 SYDVKM. J gave up 9 bases and V 5 bases, and 9 bases lay outside the gene matches. CDR3 sequence: CASSTQTGVSSPLHF. The CDR3 coding sequence is TGTGCCAGCAGTACACAGACAGGGGTGTCTTCACCCCTCCACTTT.

In this sample, this clonotype turned up a few times. The J gene is TRBJ2-3, the V gene TRBV10-1; D remains unclear. The CDR3 is 13 amino acids. Trimming left V 0 bases short and J 6 bases short, with 7 bases between. Germline-derived CDR1 and CDR2 are WNHNN and SYGVQD (reference sequence). The CDR3 coding sequence is TGCGCCAGCAGTGAGTCGTCATTGGATACGCAGTATTTT. Translation: CASSESSLDTQYF.

This chain uses TRBV27 with TRBJ1-2; D unresolved. This CDR3 contains 13 residues. CDR1 and CDR2 (germline): MNHEY, SMNVEV (reference sequence). V lost 5 bases and J 4 bases, leaving 11 bases between the germline ends. The chain's CDR3 is CASSPGLSYGYTF. CDR3 bases: TGTGCCAGCAGTCCAGGACTGAGCTATGGCTACACCTTC.

The rearrangement uses TRBV20-1 and TRBJ1-1, with 7 bases that match TRBD1. Germline trimming cut 6 bases from V and 1 base from J; bases unmatched to any gene: 5. The CDR3 sequence is 13 residues long. Germline V lookup: CDR1 DFQATT, CDR2 SNEGSKA (reference sequence). The CDR3 sequence is CSARRDRNTEAFF. In DNA, the CDR3 is TGCAGTGCCCGTAGGGACAGGAACACTGAAGCTTTCTTT.

This clonotype was counted a few times. This sequence joins TRBV29-1 and TRBJ2-2, with 14 positions matching TRBD2. CDR3 length equals 16 residues. Looked up from germline, CDR1 is SQVTM and CDR2 is ANQGSEA. With 7 bases clipped from V and 2 bases from J, the junction kept 6 bases outside the gene matches. For the CDR3, the DNA is TGCAGCGCTACGGGACTAGCGGGAGTCAACACCGGGGAGCTGTTTTTT. It yields the protein CSATGLAGVNTGELFF.

This clonotype occurred a few times. The chain has TRBV12-3 or TRBV12-4 and TRBJ2-4; D is perhaps TRBD2 (5 bases). V was pared by 2 bases and J by 7 bases, with 12 bases between. The CDR3 is 14 amino acids. The CDR3 region is CASSLRISGNIQYF. The CDR3 region has the DNA TGTGCCAGCAGTTTACGCATATCGGGGAACATTCAGTACTTC.

This clonotype was seen repeatedly, ten times or more. This sequence joins TRBV10-3 and TRBJ1-5, with D perhaps TRBD1 (5 bases). Germline V gene data show CDR1 as ENHRY and CDR2 as SYGVKD. The CDR3 has 14 residues. The V and J ends lost 9 bases and 0 bases respectively, with 12 bases between them. For the CDR3, the DNA is TGTGCCATTAGTTCAGGGAATAGCAATCAGCCCCAGCATTTT. It is translated as CAISSGNSNQPQHF.